The rows below give T cell receptor beta chains drawn from one sample of a study of STAT3 mutations in large granular lymphocyte leukemia. The data were produced by immunoSEQ multiplex PCR, yet TCRdb's version contains in-frame clones alone and is incomplete. The data hold some 3,500 clones, with under 85% observed a single time. Material: peripheral blood mononuclear cells. The receptors stem from a man aged 60-69 years with T-cell large granular lymphocyte leukemia. Some clones in this sample may be carry-over from other donors' samples. The CDR3 runs from the conserved cysteine through the conserved F or W. A D gene is named only where the DNA matches it firmly. Size is stated for part of the rows, as once, few or many counts, or as a class when the clone is expanded.

abundance	v_gene	d_gene	j_gene	CDR3aa	CDR3nt
.	TRBV4-1	.	TRBJ2-7	CASSHALGGETYEQYF	TGCGCCAGCAGCCATGCCCTCGGAGGAGAAACCTACGAGCAGTACTTC
medium-sized	TRBV5-1	.	TRBJ1-4	CASSSRSNEKLFF	TGCGCCAGCAGTAGCCGATCTAATGAAAAACTGTTTTTT
.	TRBV7-4	.	TRBJ1-2	CASSLGLGNGYTF	TGTGCCAGCAGCTTGGGACTGGGGAATGGCTACACCTTC
.	TRBV5-4	.	TRBJ2-7	CASSPTANLPLHEQYF	TGTGCCAGCAGCCCCACCGCTAATCTGCCGCTTCACGAGCAGTACTTC
.	TRBV30	TRBD2	TRBJ2-3	CAWRASGRADTQYF	TGTGCCTGGAGGGCTAGCGGGAGGGCAGATACGCAGTATTTT
.	TRBV30	.	TRBJ2-5	CAWKLDTQETQYF	TGTGCCTGGAAATTAGACACCCAAGAGACCCAGTACTTC
.	TRBV5-1	TRBD2	TRBJ2-1	CASKGLASGVVEQFF	TGCGCCAGCAAAGGCCTAGCTAGCGGGGTAGTTGAGCAGTTCTTC
.	TRBV5-1	.	TRBJ2-5	CASTGSPQETQYF	TGCGCCAGCACAGGGTCCCCTCAAGAGACCCAGTACTTC
.	TRBV7-9	.	TRBJ2-1	CASSLGFYNEQFF	TGTGCCAGCAGCTTAGGTTTCTACAATGAGCAGTTCTTC
.	TRBV30	.	TRBJ1-1	CAWRDGNTEAFF	TGTGCCTGGAGGGACGGGAACACTGAAGCTTTCTTT
.	TRBV18	.	TRBJ2-7	CASSPPSHRSYEQYF	TGTGCCAGCTCACCACCAAGCCACCGGTCTTACGAGCAGTACTTC
.	TRBV5-4	TRBD2	TRBJ2-1	CASSLRTSGSNIEQFF	TGTGCCAGCAGCCTCCGTACGAGCGGGAGTAACATTGAGCAGTTCTTC
.	TRBV7-6	.	TRBJ1-1	CASSLDGGTEAFF	TGTGCCAGCAGCTTAGATGGGGGCACTGAAGCTTTCTTT
.	TRBV5-4	TRBD1	TRBJ1-2	CASSRSGATGGNYGYTF	TGTGCCAGCAGCAGATCCGGTGCGACAGGGGGTAACTATGGCTACACCTTC
.	TRBV4-3	TRBD2	TRBJ2-7	CASSQVASGSYEQYF	TGCGCCAGCAGCCAAGTGGCTAGCGGCTCCTACGAGCAGTACTTC
.	TRBV4-1	.	TRBJ1-2	CASSPGLNYGYTF	TGCGCCAGCAGCCCCGGCCTTAACTATGGCTACACCTTC
.	TRBV5-5	TRBD1	TRBJ2-3	CASSLGQGFNTQYF	TGTGCCAGCAGCTTGGGACAGGGTTTCAATACGCAGTATTTT
.	TRBV5-6	TRBD1	TRBJ1-3	CASSYGTGSGNTIYF	TGTGCCAGCAGCTACGGGACAGGGAGCGGAAACACCATATATTTT
.	TRBV30	.	TRBJ1-2	CAWSSTVDYTF	TGTGCCTGGAGTTCCACGGTGGACTACACCTTC
once	TRBV5-1	.	TRBJ2-1	CASSETAYNEQFF	TGCGCCAGCAGCGAGACAGCCTACAATGAGCAGTTCTTC
.	TRBV29-1	TRBD1	TRBJ1-1	CSAGQGYTEAFF	TGCAGCGCTGGACAGGGGTACACTGAAGCTTTCTTT
.	TRBV29-1	TRBD1	TRBJ1-2	CSLSTGGGYTF	TGCAGCCTATCGACAGGGGGTGGCTACACCTTC
.	TRBV5-1	.	TRBJ1-5	CASSLGGAGQPQHF	TGCGCCAGCAGCTTGGGGGGGGCTGGTCAGCCCCAGCATTTT
.	TRBV5-1	.	TRBJ2-7	CASSLGPGSSYEQYF	TGCGCCAGCAGCTTGGGACCCGGATCCAGCTACGAGCAGTACTTC
few	TRBV27	.	TRBJ2-7	CASSLQGNYEQYF	TGTGCCAGCAGTTTACAAGGGAACTACGAGCAGTACTTC
.	TRBV12-5	TRBD1	TRBJ1-5	CASGLILMDRGFQPQHF	TGTGCTAGTGGTTTGATCTTAATGGACAGGGGCTTCCAGCCCCAGCATTTT
.	TRBV27	.	TRBJ2-4	CASSPAKNIQYF	TGTGCCAGCAGTCCCGCCAAAAACATTCAGTACTTC
few	TRBV5-6	TRBD1	TRBJ2-7	CASRTGTDSYEQYF	TGTGCCAGCAGAACCGGGACAGACTCCTACGAGCAGTACTTC
.	TRBV9	.	TRBJ1-3	CASSRHGNSGNTIYF	TGTGCCAGCAGCCGCCATGGGAACTCTGGAAACACCATATATTTT
few	TRBV18	.	TRBJ2-4	CASSPSGVENIQYF	TGTGCCAGCTCACCATCAGGAGTTGAAAACATTCAGTACTTC
.	TRBV18	.	TRBJ2-7	CASSPSSHGEQYF	TGTGCCAGCTCACCTTCTAGCCATGGCGAGCAGTACTTC
.	TRBV5-1	.	TRBJ1-1	CASSLREDEAFF	TGCGCCAGCAGCTTGCGAGAAGACGAAGCTTTCTTT
few	TRBV30	TRBD2	TRBJ2-1	CAWTWREGGEQFF	TGTGCCTGGACGTGGCGGGAGGGCGGAGAGCAGTTCTTC
.	TRBV5-1	.	TRBJ1-1	CASSLAGNTEAFF	TGCGCCAGCAGCTTGGCAGGGAACACTGAAGCTTTCTTT
.	TRBV9	TRBD2	TRBJ2-3	CASSVGLAGADTQYF	TGTGCCAGCAGCGTAGGGCTAGCGGGTGCAGATACGCAGTATTTT
.	TRBV7-9	.	TRBJ2-6	CASLGFDGVGANVLTF	TGTGCCAGCCTGGGCTTCGACGGTGTTGGGGCCAACGTCCTGACTTTC